The 9 T cell receptor beta chains reported below all come from one sample, sequenced in a study of CD8 T cells in ankylosing spondylitis. TCRdb reprocessed the 5' RACE reads via MiXCR and lists one record per CDR3 protein. Found here are approximately 260,000 distinct CDR3 sequences, more than 15% of them singletons; the top ten hold over 25%. The sequenced sample consisted of blood, either unsorted or a sorted T cell fraction (not recorded which). All receptors derive from a male donor with ankylosing spondylitis or in good health (not recorded which).

This clonotype was counted ten times or more. The chain joins TRBV20-1 to TRBJ2-1; 10 bases map to TRBD2. The CDR3 has 16 residues. Germline loops: CDR1 DFQATT, CDR2 SNEGSKA (reference sequence). Unmatched junction bases numbered 4, after V lost 2 bases and J lost 0 bases. The CDR3, as DNA: TGCAGTGCTAGAATTAGCGGGAGGAGCTCCTACAATGAGCAGTTCTTC. Translated, it gives CSARISGRSSYNEQFF.

Only a few counts were recorded for this clonotype. The chain couples TRBV5-1 to TRBJ2-2, with 9 nucleotides matching TRBD2. V lost 5 bases, J lost 5 bases, and 7 bases stayed unmatched. Germline V lookup: CDR1 SGHRS, CDR2 YFSETQ. This CDR3 is built from 15 residues. CDR3 nucleotide sequence: TGCGCCAGCAGAGATCCTAGCGGGATAACCGGGGAGCTGTTTTTT. Translation gives CASRDPSGITGELFF.

The J gene is TRBJ2-7, the V gene TRBV27, with 7 bases lining up with TRBD1. Germline CDR1 reads MNHEY; CDR2 reads SMNVEV (reference sequence). The CDR3 sequence is 15 residues long. Unmatched junction bases numbered 9, after V lost 6 bases and J lost 1 base. The DNA of the CDR3 is TGTGCCAGCAGCCCTGATCGGGACAGATCCTACGAGCAGTACTTC. Protein product: CASSPDRDRSYEQYF.

This clonotype was counted between two and nine times. The V and J genes are TRBV4-2 and TRBJ2-7; D is possibly TRBD2 (5 bases). There are 14 residues in the CDR3. V was clipped by 4 bases and J by 2 bases, with 12 bases between them. CDR1 is LGHNA and CDR2 is YNFKEQ in the germline V gene. The CDR3, as DNA: TGTGCCAGCAGCCCCGAGGGCTTAGCCTACGAGCAGTACTTC. Protein product: CASSPEGLAYEQYF.

This clonotype has only a few counts. V gene TRBV20-1 combines with J gene TRBJ2-1; D unclear. Germline loops: CDR1 DFQATT, CDR2 SNEGSKA (reference sequence). Trimming pared 0 bases from V and 5 bases from J, leaving 17 bases between. CDR3 length: 16 amino acids. DNA for the CDR3: TGCAGTGCTAGAGATAGGTGGCAACAACCCAACAATGAGCAGTTCTTC. Translated, it gives CSARDRWQQPNNEQFF.

This clonotype was found a few times. This chain uses TRBV7-9 with TRBJ2-7; unclear D gene. CDR1 is SEHNR, CDR2 FQNEAQ, per germline (reference sequence). Trimming cost V 2 bases and J 3 bases, with 8 bases left between them. CDR3 size: 13 residues. The CDR3 DNA follows: TGTGCCAGCAGCTTACCGGCTCACTACGAGCAGTACTTC. Protein sequence: CASSLPAHYEQYF.

This chain's CDR3 is CASTHREAFF. The CDR3 coding sequence is TGTGCCAGCACTCACCGTGAAGCTTTCTTT. V is TRBV27 and J is TRBJ1-1; D unclear. V gave up 7 bases and J gave up 7 bases, with 7 bases separating them. The CDR3 extends over 10 amino acids. Germline CDR1 reads MNHEY; CDR2 reads SMNVEV (reference sequence).

This clonotype was recorded a few times. This chain uses TRBV4-1 with TRBJ2-7; D not certain. Trimming removed 8 bases from V and 5 bases from J, with 13 bases in between. The CDR3 runs 12 residues. Germline V lookup: CDR1 MGHRA, CDR2 YSYEKL. The CDR3 sequence: CASSATLDEQYF. The CDR3 nucleotides are TGCGCCAGCTCGGCCACCCTAGACGAGCAGTACTTC.

The chain couples TRBV4-3 to TRBJ2-1; 12 bases map to TRBD2. CDR3 length: 15 residues. Germline CDR1 reads LGHNA; CDR2 reads YSLEER. Germline trimming cut 2 bases from V and 5 bases from J; bases unmatched to any gene: 1. CDR3 region: CASSQLAGGDNEQFF. The CDR3 DNA follows: TGCGCCAGCAGCCAACTAGCGGGAGGGGACAATGAGCAGTTCTTC.